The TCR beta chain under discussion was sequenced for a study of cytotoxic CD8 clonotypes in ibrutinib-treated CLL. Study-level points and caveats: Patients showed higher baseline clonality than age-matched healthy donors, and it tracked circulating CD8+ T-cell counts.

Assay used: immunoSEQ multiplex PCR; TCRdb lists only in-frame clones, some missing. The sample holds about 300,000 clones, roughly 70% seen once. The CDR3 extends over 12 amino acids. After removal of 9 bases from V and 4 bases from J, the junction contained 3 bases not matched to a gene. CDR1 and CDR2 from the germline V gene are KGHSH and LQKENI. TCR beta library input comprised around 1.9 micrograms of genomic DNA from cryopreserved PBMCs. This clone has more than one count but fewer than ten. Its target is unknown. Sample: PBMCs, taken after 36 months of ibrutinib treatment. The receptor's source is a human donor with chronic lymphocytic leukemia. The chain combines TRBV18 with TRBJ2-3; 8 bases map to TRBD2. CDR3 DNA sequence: TGTGCCAGGGTAGCGGGGTCAGATACGCAGTATTTT. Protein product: CARVAGSDTQYF.